These T cell receptor beta chains were read from a single sample in a study of T cells in Graves' hyperthyroidism and ophthalmopathy. TCRdb fed the multiplex PCR reads into MiXCR, producing one record per CDR3 protein. The table lists almost 250,000 distinct CDR3 sequences, almost 25% of them singletons. The specimen sequenced was blood. The receptors were sampled from a woman in her thirties or forties with Graves' ophthalmopathy. Each CDR3 is given with its conserved first and last residue.

j_gene: TRBJ1-2
v_gene: TRBV20-1
CDR3aa: CSANPQGAGYTF

j_gene: TRBJ2-7
v_gene: TRBV7-9
CDR3aa: CASSDRDRGYEQYF

j_gene: TRBJ1-3
v_gene: TRBV12-3/TRBV12-4
CDR3aa: CASGFGWRSGNTIYF

j_gene: TRBJ1-1
v_gene: TRBV7-8
CDR3aa: CASSLTPMNTEAFF

j_gene: TRBJ2-7
v_gene: TRBV20-1
CDR3aa: CSASKAGVNYEQYF

j_gene: TRBJ2-5
v_gene: TRBV28
CDR3aa: CASSHKREGLGTQYF

j_gene: TRBJ1-2
v_gene: TRBV12-3/TRBV12-4
CDR3aa: CASILGGGYTF

j_gene: TRBJ1-1
v_gene: TRBV28
CDR3aa: CASSPPYTEAFF

j_gene: TRBJ2-7
v_gene: TRBV29-1
CDR3aa: CSVPGHSSYEQYF

j_gene: TRBJ2-7
v_gene: TRBV6-5
CDR3aa: CASSLPKGSSYEQYF

j_gene: TRBJ1-3
v_gene: TRBV29-1
CDR3aa: CSFRDRVGNTIYF

j_gene: TRBJ2-7
v_gene: TRBV28
CDR3aa: CASSSIAGVVYEQYF

j_gene: TRBJ2-6
v_gene: TRBV27
CDR3aa: CASALVGSGANVLTF

j_gene: TRBJ2-7
v_gene: TRBV7-9
CDR3aa: CASSSGTYEQYF

j_gene: TRBJ1-3
v_gene: TRBV6-5
CDR3aa: CASSYHSQGSYGNTIYF

j_gene: TRBJ1-5
v_gene: TRBV28
CDR3aa: CASSALGQRISNQPQHF

j_gene: TRBJ2-5
v_gene: TRBV20-1
CDR3aa: CSPRTSAQETQYF

j_gene: TRBJ2-7
v_gene: TRBV7-2
CDR3aa: CASSFLAGESYEQYF

j_gene: TRBJ2-2
v_gene: TRBV24-1
CDR3aa: CATSDWTGGDGELFF

j_gene: TRBJ2-5
v_gene: TRBV7-2
CDR3aa: CASSVGGGTETQYF

j_gene: TRBJ2-7
v_gene: TRBV6-1
CDR3aa: CASSEAGTPRPRASYEQYF

j_gene: TRBJ1-5
v_gene: TRBV6-1
CDR3aa: CASTRQSGQPQHF

j_gene: TRBJ2-5
v_gene: TRBV6-5
CDR3aa: CASSYLGQPQETQYF

j_gene: TRBJ2-4
v_gene: TRBV30
CDR3aa: CAWRGAKNIQYF

j_gene: TRBJ2-7
v_gene: TRBV28
CDR3aa: CASTGASPLYEQYF